These T cell receptor beta chains were read from a single sample in a study of cytomegalovirus exposure and HLA in healthy donors. Only in-frame clones appear in the TCRdb table, and some are missing; sequencing was by immunoSEQ multiplex PCR. The sample has about 170,000 clones, approximately 73% seen once. The sequenced sample was PBMCs. These receptors were taken from a woman aged 18-29 years in good health and CMV-seropositive. Both conserved end residues are part of each CDR3. Each record gives: CDR3 DNA, CDR3 protein, CDR3 length, clone size, D gene, J gene, V gene. The D gene is left open where the match is weak. Clone sizes are given selectively: once, few, many, or a class where the clone is expanded.

TGCGCCAGCAGCCAAGCACTAGCGGGGGGTCTCCGGACCAAAAACATTCAGTACTTC | CASSQALAGGLRTKNIQYF | 19 | - | TRBD2 | TRBJ2-4 | TRBV4-3
TGTGCCAGCAGTTCGGGGACAGGGGAAGAGCAGTACTTC | CASSSGTGEEQYF | 13 | few | TRBD1 | TRBJ2-7 | TRBV28
TGTGCCAGCAGTGCAGGGTACGAGCAGTACTTC | CASSAGYEQYF | 11 | few | - | TRBJ2-7 | TRBV6-1
TGTGCCAGCAGCTCCGCCGGGACAGGGGGCTCACCCCTCCACTTT | CASSSAGTGGSPLHF | 15 | few | TRBD1 | TRBJ1-6 | TRBV7-3
TGTGCCAGCAGCTTAGCTAGCGGGGGGGCCTGGAACGAGCAGTACTTC | CASSLASGGAWNEQYF | 16 | - | TRBD2 | TRBJ2-7 | TRBV7-6
TGTGCCAGCAGCTTCTGGGGGGACAACACTGAAGCTTTCTTT | CASSFWGDNTEAFF | 14 | - | - | TRBJ1-1 | TRBV7-2
TGTGCCAGCAGCTTAGGACCGGGGGGGACGGCGCAGTATTTT | CASSLGPGGTAQYF | 14 | - | TRBD2 | TRBJ2-3 | TRBV7-2
TGCGCCAGCGGGGTAGCGGGGGTACGACCAGATACGCAGTATTTT | CASGVAGVRPDTQYF | 15 | - | TRBD2 | TRBJ2-3 | TRBV5-1
TGTGCCAGCAGCGTAACCCCAGGACAGGTCTATGGCTACACCTTC | CASSVTPGQVYGYTF | 15 | once | TRBD1 | TRBJ1-2 | TRBV9
TGTGCCAGCAGCGGGACAGACAAAGAGACCCAGTACTTC | CASSGTDKETQYF | 13 | - | TRBD1 | TRBJ2-5 | TRBV5-4
TGTGCCAGCAGTTCAGGGGGTAACACTGAAGCTTTCTTT | CASSSGGNTEAFF | 13 | few | TRBD1 | TRBJ1-1 | TRBV27
TGTGCCAGCAGCTTAGCAAGGCCAGGGAACACCGGGGAGCTGTTTTTT | CASSLARPGNTGELFF | 16 | few | - | TRBJ2-2 | TRBV7-6
TGTGCCAGCAGTCGGCGGGGGGGTTACACAGATACGCAGTATTTT | CASSRRGGYTDTQYF | 15 | - | TRBD2 | TRBJ2-3 | TRBV7-6
TGTGCCAGTAGTGCAAACCAGGGGGATTCTGGCTACACCTTC | CASSANQGDSGYTF | 14 | - | TRBD1 | TRBJ1-2 | TRBV19
TGTGCCAGCAGCATACGGGGCAATCAGCCCCAGCATTTT | CASSIRGNQPQHF | 13 | - | - | TRBJ1-5 | TRBV7-2
TGTGCCAGCTCACCGAACCAGGACTACGAGCAGTACTTC | CASSPNQDYEQYF | 13 | - | - | TRBJ2-7 | TRBV18
TGTGCCAGCAGCCCAGCCCGGGGGGTGTGGGAGGAGACCCAGTACTTC | CASSPARGVWEETQYF | 16 | - | TRBD2 | TRBJ2-5 | TRBV5-5
TGTGCCAGCAGTGAATTTAAGGAGGACGGAGAGGGTCGTTACGCCTACGAGCAGTACTTC | CASSEFKEDGEGRYAYEQYF | 20 | few | - | TRBJ2-7 | TRBV6-1
TGTGCCAGCAGCTGGGGACAGGGTTTGGGTGGGGCCAACGTCCTGACTTTC | CASSWGQGLGGANVLTF | 17 | - | TRBD1 | TRBJ2-6 | TRBV5-6
TGCGCCAGCAGCTTGGAGGGGGAGGGCACCGGGGAGCTGTTTTTT | CASSLEGEGTGELFF | 15 | - | - | TRBJ2-2 | TRBV5-1
TGTGCCAGCAGTCACGACAGGGGGCTCTATGGCTACACCTTC | CASSHDRGLYGYTF | 14 | - | TRBD1 | TRBJ1-2 | TRBV27
TGTGCCAGCAGCTTGGCCGGGACAGTCAATCAGCCCCAGCATTTT | CASSLAGTVNQPQHF | 15 | - | TRBD1 | TRBJ1-5 | TRBV5-5
TGTGCCAGCAGTTACGCGACAGGGGCAGAGACCCAGTACTTC | CASSYATGAETQYF | 14 | - | TRBD1 | TRBJ2-5 | TRBV6-5
TGCGCCAGCAGCCAAGAAGGAGGGATCGGGGAGCTGTTTTTT | CASSQEGGIGELFF | 14 | - | - | TRBJ2-2 | TRBV4-3